A single sample is the source of the 22 T cell receptor beta chains below, sequenced in a study of OX40 agonist ivuxolimab in advanced cancers. Sequencing was performed with immunoSEQ multiplex PCR; in TCRdb, only in-frame clones are kept and a portion is missing. The table has roughly 34,000 clones, roughly 80% seen once. Sequences were derived from CD4+ or CD8+ T cells sorted from blood, sampled in a trial of the OX40 agonist ivuxolimab. The receptors were sampled from an adult with an advanced solid tumor such as melanoma, head and neck, liver or kidney cancer.

The chain couples TRBV29-1 to TRBJ2-5; perhaps D is TRBD1 or TRBD2 (6 bases each). The germline V gene has CDR1 SQVTM and CDR2 ANQGSEA. Trimming removed 4 bases at V and 5 bases at J, with 20 bases between. The length of the CDR3 is 15 residues. The CDR3 sequence is CSVVGGRGGAETQYF. The CDR3 nucleotides read TGCAGCGTTGTGGGGGGCAGGGGAGGAGCGGAGACCCAGTACTTC. The variable domain in full, completed from reference TRBV29-1 and TRBJ2-5, reads SAVISQKPSRDICQRGTSLTIQCQVDSQVTMMFWYRQQPGQSLTLIATANQGSEATYESGFVIDKFPISRPNLTFSTLTVSNMSPEDSSIYLCSVVGGRGGAETQYFGPGTRLLVL.

The chain recombines TRBV10-2 with TRBJ1-2; 8 nucleotides align to TRBD1. The CDR3 runs 14 residues. Germline V CDR1 and CDR2: WSHSY, SAAADI. V lost 5 bases and J lost 4; bases outside the gene matches: 6. The CDR3 DNA follows: TGCGCCAGCAGTAATGGACAGGGAAGCTATGGCTACACCTTC. Amino acid sequence: CASSNGQGSYGYTF.

The chain combines TRBV14 with TRBJ1-4; 10 bases agree with TRBD1. This CDR3 comprises 16 residues. CDR1 is SGHDN and CDR2 is FVKESK in the germline V gene. The V gene end was trimmed by 3 bases and the J gene end by 7 bases; junction bases not matched to a gene: 8. CDR3 loop: CASSHRPGQGSEKLFF. As DNA, the CDR3 is TGTGCCAGCAGCCATCGACCGGGACAGGGGAGTGAAAAACTGTTTTTT.

The chain is built from TRBV7-3 and TRBJ2-1; 8 positions agree with TRBD2. After removal of 5 bases from V and 8 bases from J, the junction contained 5 bases not matched to a gene. This CDR3 comprises 13 residues. Germline loops: CDR1 SGHTA, CDR2 FQGTGA. DNA of the CDR3: TGTGCCAGCAGCCGAGAACTAGCGGATGAGCAGTTCTTC. This codes for CASSRELADEQFF. Based on the CDR3 plus reference TRBV7-3 and TRBJ2-1, the full variable domain is GAGVSQTPSNKVTEKGKYVELRCDPISGHTALYWYRQSLGQGPEFLIYFQGTGAADDSGLPNDRFFAVRPEGSVSTLKIQRTERGDSAVYLCASSRELADEQFFGPGTRLTVL.

The chain employs TRBV30 and TRBJ2-1; 8 nucleotides match TRBD2. With V trimmed by 5 bases and J by 3 bases, 6 bases remained unmatched. The V gene's germline CDR1 is GTSNPN and CDR2 SVGIG (reference sequence). The CDR3 is made up of 14 amino acids. CDR3 amino acids: CAWGRGGSYNEQFF. Written as DNA, the CDR3 is TGTGCCTGGGGCCGGGGGGGCAGCTACAATGAGCAGTTCTTC.

The CDR3: CASSLTGTWGGGEQFF. The CDR3 coding sequence is TGTGCCAGCAGTTTGACCGGGACCTGGGGTGGAGGTGAGCAGTTCTTC. The chain combines TRBV27 with TRBJ2-1; the D call may be TRBD1 or TRBD2 (5 bases each). Germline V gives CDR1 MNHEY, CDR2 SMNVEV (reference sequence). The length of the CDR3 is 16 residues. Trimming removed 3 bases from V and 9 bases from J, with 21 bases in between.

This clone was recorded only once. J is TRBJ2-4 and V is TRBV4-3, with D hard to call. Trimming shortened V by 0 bases and J by 5 bases, and 8 bases separated the two germline ends. CDR1 and CDR2 (germline): LGHNA, YSLEER. The CDR3 contains 14 residues. CDR3 sequence: CASSQENGQNIQYF. The CDR3 coding sequence is TGCGCCAGCAGCCAAGAGAACGGGCAAAACATTCAGTACTTC.

The J gene is TRBJ2-7, the V gene TRBV2; D not resolved. The CDR3 is 11 amino acids. Trimming left V 1 base short and J 11 bases short, with 9 bases between. Germline lookup yields CDR1 SNHLY and CDR2 FYNNEI. The CDR3 coding sequence is TGTGCCAGCAGTGAAGACTCCTCGGAGTACTTC. Amino acid sequence: CASSEDSSEYF.

This chain connects TRBV6-5 to TRBJ1-2; TRBD1 might be the D (6 bases). The CDR3 is 15 amino acids. V was clipped by 0 bases and J by 2 bases, with 10 bases between them. In germline, CDR1 is MNHEY, CDR2 SVGAGI. Written as DNA, the CDR3 is TGTGCCAGCAGTTACTCAGGGGACAACAACTATGGCTACACCTTC. Translating gives CASSYSGDNNYGYTF.

A few counts support this clone. The V and J genes are TRBV4-3 and TRBJ1-1, with D unclear. The length of the CDR3 is 14 residues. Per the germline V gene, CDR1 is LGHNA and CDR2 is YSLEER. Trimming stripped 3 bases from V and 7 bases from J, with 15 bases between. CDR3: CASSQSRVTNEAFF. CDR3 in DNA: TGCGCCAGCAGCCAGTCCCGGGTGACCAATGAAGCTTTCTTT.

The chain joins TRBV2 to TRBJ2-1; 7 bases match TRBD2. With V trimmed by 2 bases and J by 9 bases, 13 bases remained unmatched. The CDR3 length is 16 residues. Germline V gene sequence: CDR1 SNHLY, CDR2 FYNNEI. This CDR3 reads CASSEKGLVVGVEQFF. CDR3 nucleotides: TGTGCCAGCAGTGAAAAAGGACTAGTGGTTGGGGTTGAGCAGTTCTTC.

The chain couples TRBV12-5 to TRBJ2-1; a possible D gene is TRBD2 (5 bases). The CDR3 consists of 15 residues. The germline V and J ends were trimmed by 4 bases and 0 bases, with 10 bases remaining between them. Germline-derived CDR1 and CDR2 are LGHNT and FRNRAP. Here the CDR3 reads CASGSRGSSYNEQFF. CDR3 in DNA: TGTGCTAGTGGTTCCCGAGGGAGCTCCTACAATGAGCAGTTCTTC. Full variable domain (missing parts from reference TRBV12-5 and TRBJ2-1): DARVTQTPRHKVTEMGQEVTMRCQPILGHNTVFWYRQTMMQGLELLAYFRNRAPLDDSGMPKDRFSAEMPDATLATLKIQPSEPRDSAVYFCASGSRGSSYNEQFFGPGTRLTVL.

The V gene is TRBV27, the J gene TRBJ1-2; 8 bases match TRBD1. Germline-derived CDR1 and CDR2 are MNHEY and SMNVEV (reference sequence). CDR3 length equals 13 residues. Trimming removed 6 bases from V and 8 bases from J; junction bases left unmatched: 8. The chain's CDR3 is CASSSTGVKGYTF. CDR3 DNA sequence: TGTGCCAGCAGCTCGACAGGGGTAAAGGGCTACACCTTC.

The chain recombines TRBV5-1 with TRBJ2-7; 10 bases are a match to TRBD2. This CDR3 contains 16 residues. V lost 3 bases to trimming and J lost 7 bases; unmatched junction nucleotides: 13. The germline CDR1 and CDR2 sequences are SGHRS and YFSETQ. DNA for the CDR3: TGCGCCAGCAGCTCCCCTGGGCTAGCGGGAGTGAATGAGCAGTACTTC. The encoded protein is CASSSPGLAGVNEQYF.

V gene TRBV2 combines with J gene TRBJ1-4; 8 bases are a match to TRBD1. There are 15 residues in the CDR3. The germline gives CDR1 SNHLY, CDR2 FYNNEI. Unmatched junction bases numbered 6, after V lost 5 bases and J lost 4 bases. CDR3 nucleotides: TGTGCCAGCAGTCTAAGGACAGGGTTTAATGAAAAACTGTTTTTT. Its protein is CASSLRTGFNEKLFF.

The chain recombines TRBV4-1 with TRBJ1-1; 8 bases are a match to TRBD1. Germline V gives CDR1 MGHRA, CDR2 YSYEKL. The V segment lost 3 bases and the J segment 4 bases; nucleotides outside the gene matches: 7. CDR3 length: 15 residues. CDR3 DNA sequence: TGCGCCAGCAGCCACCAGGGGGCTGGAGGCACTGAAGCTTTCTTT. It encodes CASSHQGAGGTEAFF.

This clone was seen only a few times. The chain employs TRBV19 and TRBJ2-1; D possibly corresponds to TRBD1 (5 bases). The CDR3 sequence is 17 residues long. From germline, CDR1 is LNHDA and CDR2 SQIVND (reference sequence). The ends were cut back, 4 bases at V and 6 bases at J, with 22 bases in the middle. This CDR3 reads CASSTSHFAGFGNEQFF. Here the CDR3 DNA reads TGTGCCAGTAGTACCTCCCACTTTGCAGGGTTCGGCAATGAGCAGTTCTTC.

CDR3 loop: CASSLTGQNSEAFF. The CDR3 coding sequence is TGTGCCAGCAGCTTAACGGGACAAAACTCTGAAGCTTTCTTT. The chain is built from TRBV7-3 and TRBJ1-1, with D possibly TRBD1 on 6 matching bases. Germline values: CDR1 SGHTA, CDR2 FQGTGA. The CDR3 totals 14 residues. Trimming stripped 0 bases from V and 6 bases from J, with 11 bases between.

The chain couples TRBV2 to TRBJ2-3; D is unresolved. The ends were cut back, 5 bases at V and 6 bases at J, with 12 bases in the middle. Germline loops: CDR1 SNHLY, CDR2 FYNNEI. This CDR3 contains 13 residues. The DNA of the CDR3 is TGTGCCAGCAGTATAACCGAGGCGGATACGCAGTATTTT. Its protein product is CASSITEADTQYF.

This clone showed up just once. The chain combines TRBV15 with TRBJ2-3; no clear D. Trimming left V 0 bases short and J 5 bases short, with 9 bases between. Germline V gives CDR1 LNHNV, CDR2 YYDKDF (reference sequence). This CDR3 contains 14 residues. This CDR3 reads CATSRDRAKDTQYF. CDR3 nucleotides: TGTGCCACCAGCAGAGATCGGGCCAAAGATACGCAGTATTTT.

This clone was detected only once. The chain employs TRBV5-8 and TRBJ1-5, with D unclear. Trimming cost V 0 bases and J 5 bases, with 15 bases left between them. This CDR3 spans 16 amino acids. Germline loops: CDR1 SGHTS, CDR2 YDEGEE. CDR3 bases: TGTGCCAGCAGCTTGGCCGGCAGGACGAAGGATCAGCCCCAGCATTTT. This sequence encodes CASSLAGRTKDQPQHF.

The gene calls are TRBV12-2 and TRBJ2-1; TRBD2, the table's D call, was not compared with the DNA. TRBV12-2 is assigned pseudogene status. This CDR3 spans 16 amino acids. The CDR3 protein is CASRLAGTLIFNEQFF. CDR3 bases: TGTGCAAGTCGCTTAGCGGGGACTCTCATTTTCAATGAGCAGTTCTTC.